One and the same sample provided the 14 T cell receptor beta chains below, sequenced in a study of T cells in localized non-small cell lung cancer (dated by TCRdb to about 2020). The library was built by means of the immunoSEQ multiplex PCR assay. TCRdb took this table from immuneACCESS and kept in-frame rearrangements with V and J called. Such tables lack part of the clones; where checked against another copy, unresolved V genes explain under half of the gap, and the rest is unexplained. The sample profile shows under 65,000 clones; about 85% of them were found once. The top ten hold less than 20% of the sample. Sequencing was performed on peripheral blood, taken before any cancer treatment. Receptor source: a female donor of 60 years or more with stage II squamous cell lung carcinoma.

This chain uses TRBV7-3 with TRBJ2-1; TRBD2 is a possible D gene (6 bases). The germline V gene encodes CDR1 SGHTA and CDR2 FQGTGA. V was shortened by 5 bases and J by 0 bases, with 11 bases between the two germline ends. The CDR3 consists of 15 residues. The CDR3 is CASSRSGLSYNEQFF. The CDR3 bases are TGTGCCAGCAGCCGGAGCGGGCTCTCCTACAATGAGCAGTTCTTC.

This clone was observed a handful of times. V is TRBV4-2 and J is TRBJ1-5, with unresolved D. The germline CDR1 and CDR2 sequences are LGHNA and YNFKEQ. The length of the CDR3 is 14 residues. Trimming pared 3 bases from V and 0 bases from J, leaving 6 bases between. CDR3 coding DNA: TGTGCCAGCAGCCAGATAAATAGCAATCAGCCCCAGCATTTT. It yields the protein CASSQINSNQPQHF.

J is TRBJ2-5 and V is TRBV27; 7 nucleotides match TRBD1. V lost 5 bases, J lost 4 bases, and 10 bases stayed unmatched. CDR3 size: 15 residues. Germline V CDR1 and CDR2: MNHEY, SMNVEV (reference sequence). The chain's CDR3 is CASSPIGGFRETQYF. In DNA, the CDR3 is TGTGCCAGCAGTCCCATAGGGGGCTTCAGAGAGACCCAGTACTTC.

The rearrangement uses TRBV12-5 and TRBJ2-2, with TRBD1 matching over 9 bases. This CDR3 is built from 17 residues. V lost 1 base to trimming and J lost 4 bases; unmatched junction nucleotides: 7. CDR1 is LGHNT, CDR2 FRNRAP, per germline. The DNA of the CDR3 is TGTGCTAGTGGTTTGGACCCGGGACAGGGTCGCACCGGGGAGCTGTTTTTT. As protein: CASGLDPGQGRTGELFF. Based on the CDR3 plus reference TRBV12-5 and TRBJ2-2, the full variable domain is DARVTQTPRHKVTEMGQEVTMRCQPILGHNTVFWYRQTMMQGLELLAYFRNRAPLDDSGMPKDRFSAEMPDATLATLKIQPSEPRDSAVYFCASGLDPGQGRTGELFFGEGSRLTVL.

The chain couples TRBV9 to TRBJ2-2; 8 bases agree with TRBD2. J gave up 4 bases and V 3 bases, and 5 bases lay outside the gene matches. The CDR3 runs to 15 residues. The germline CDR1 and CDR2 sequences are SGDLS and YYNGEE. CDR3 protein: CASSERGSGTGELFF. The CDR3 nucleotides read TGTGCCAGCAGCGAGCGGGGGTCAGGCACCGGGGAGCTGTTTTTT.

This rearrangement joins TRBV11-2 to TRBJ2-1; D tentatively reads TRBD1 or TRBD2 (6 bases each). Between the trimmed V and J ends, which lost 1 base and 7 bases, there was a span of 20 bases. The CDR3 runs to 17 residues. Germline CDR1 SGHAT, CDR2 FQNNGV. This CDR3 is CASSLAKGGRILNEQFF. DNA for the CDR3: TGTGCCAGCAGCTTAGCTAAAGGGGGGCGCATCCTTAATGAGCAGTTCTTC.

This rearrangement joins TRBV7-3 to TRBJ1-1, with 8 bases matching TRBD1. Germline V lookup: CDR1 SGHTA, CDR2 FQGTGA. After removal of 5 bases from V and 3 bases from J, the junction contained 8 bases not matched to a gene. This CDR3 contains 15 residues. The chain's CDR3 is CASSPGQGLDTEAFF. As DNA, the CDR3 is TGTGCCAGCAGCCCCGGACAGGGCTTGGACACTGAAGCTTTCTTT.

The CDR3 loop is CSGEAGQSYNEQFF. The CDR3 DNA reads as TGCAGCGGAGAAGCGGGACAGTCCTACAATGAGCAGTTCTTC. The chain recombines TRBV29-1 with TRBJ2-1; tentatively, D is TRBD1 or TRBD2 (7 bases each). Germline assignment: CDR1 SQVTM and CDR2 ANQGSEA. Trimming stripped 7 bases from V and 1 base from J, with 14 bases between. There are 14 residues in the CDR3.

This clone was seen just once. This chain links TRBV13 with TRBJ1-1, with TRBD1 matching over 7 bases. This CDR3 has 14 residues. V shed 5 bases and J 4 bases; nucleotides not matched to a gene: 7. Germline loops: CDR1 PRHDT, CDR2 FYEKMQ (reference sequence). The CDR3 DNA reads TGTGCCAGCAGCCTGACAGGGAGGGCCACTGAAGCTTTCTTT. Amino acid sequence: CASSLTGRATEAFF.

The count of this clone is one. The chain combines TRBV5-1 with TRBJ1-1; 11 nucleotides align to TRBD1. Germline CDR1 and CDR2: SGHRS and YFSETQ. V gave up 0 bases and J gave up 4 bases; unmatched junction bases: 8. The CDR3 extends over 17 amino acids. The CDR3 reads CASSLVHRDRGGTEAFF. For the CDR3, the DNA is TGCGCCAGCAGCTTGGTCCACCGGGACAGGGGGGGCACTGAAGCTTTCTTT.

This clone was counted a single time. V gene TRBV19 combines with J gene TRBJ2-1, with 9 bases that match TRBD2. The CDR3 has 14 residues. Trimming cost V 8 bases and J 3 bases; bases outside gene matches: 5. The V gene's germline CDR1 is LNHDA and CDR2 SQIVND (reference sequence). CDR3 amino acids: CASRTSENYNEQFF. DNA for the CDR3: TGTGCCAGTCGGACTAGCGAAAACTACAATGAGCAGTTCTTC.

This rearrangement joins TRBV2 to TRBJ1-1, with no clear D. Trimming took off 6 bases at V and 3 bases at J, with 11 bases between the two ends. The CDR3 length is 13 residues. Per the germline V gene, CDR1 is SNHLY and CDR2 is FYNNEI. The CDR3 spells CASSRTPDTEAFF. The CDR3 DNA reads as TGTGCCAGCAGCCGGACCCCGGACACTGAAGCTTTCTTT. Based on the CDR3 plus reference TRBV2 and TRBJ1-1, the full variable domain is EPEVTQTPSHQVTQMGQEVILRCVPISNHLYFYWYRQILGQKVEFLVSFYNNEISEKSEIFDDQFSVERPDGSNFTLKIRSTKLEDSAMYFCASSRTPDTEAFFGQGTRLTVV.

This rearrangement joins TRBV30 to TRBJ1-6; the D gene is possibly TRBD1 (5 bases). There are 20 residues in the CDR3. The V end was cut by 0 bases, the J end by 2 bases, with 23 bases between. Per the germline V gene, CDR1 is GTSNPN and CDR2 is SVGIG (reference sequence). CDR3 coding DNA: TGTGCCTGGAGTGTAGATCCGAGACAGTGGGGGAGGGCCTATAATTCACCCCTCCACTTT. Protein sequence: CAWSVDPRQWGRAYNSPLHF.

This clone was observed a handful of times. The chain couples TRBV5-4 to TRBJ1-3; no reliable D call. Germline-derived CDR1 and CDR2 are SGHNT and YYREEE (reference sequence). The CDR3 spans 14 residues. Trimming removed 2 bases at V and 5 bases at J, with 11 bases between. CDR3 region: CASSLGSMRNTIYF. The CDR3 DNA follows: TGTGCCAGCAGCTTAGGGAGTATGCGAAACACCATATATTTT.